The source of this T cell receptor (beta chain) is a study of response to subunit inactivated influenza vaccine. Per germline, CDR1 SGHRS and CDR2 YFSETQ. The length of the CDR3 is 14 residues. Trimming took 4 bases from V and 1 from J, leaving 11 bases between them. Study results and caveats: Few new T cells, the authors suggested, are recruited by each seasonal influenza vaccination.

This clonotype was observed a few times. Its antigen is not known. MiXCR, applied by TCRdb to the RT-PCR reads, yields one record per CDR3 protein. The table lists more than 150,000 distinct CDR3 sequences, about 9% of them singletons, with about a tenth in the top ten. The gene calls are TRBV5-1 and TRBJ2-5, with D tentatively TRBD2 (6 bases). The source of this sequence is a man aged 45-60 years who received an inactivated influenza vaccine. The sample consisted of non-naive T cells sorted from PBMCs, taken on the day of vaccination. The CDR3 DNA sequence: TGCGCCAGCAGCGCGGCGGGACTCCAAGAGACCCAGTACTTC. Translation gives CASSAAGLQETQYF.